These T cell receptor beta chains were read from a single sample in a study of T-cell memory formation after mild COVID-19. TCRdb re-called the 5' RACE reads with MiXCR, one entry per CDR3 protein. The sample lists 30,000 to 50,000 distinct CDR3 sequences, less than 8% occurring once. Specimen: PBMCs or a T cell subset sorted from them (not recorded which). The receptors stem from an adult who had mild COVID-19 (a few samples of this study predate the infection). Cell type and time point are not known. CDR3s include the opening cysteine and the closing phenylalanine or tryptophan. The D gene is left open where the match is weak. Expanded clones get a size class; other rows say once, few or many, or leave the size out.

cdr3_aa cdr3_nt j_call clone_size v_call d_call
CASSLDELAVEDFNEQFF TGTGCCAGCAGCTTGGACGAACTAGCGGTCGAAGATTTCAATGAGCAGTTCTTC TRBJ2-1 many TRBV7-8 TRBD2
CASSFGGGRGGNSPLHF TGTGCCAGCAGTTTTGGTGGGGGAAGGGGAGGGAATTCACCCCTCCACTTT TRBJ1-6 . TRBV12-3/TRBV12-4 .
CAISEVSNSNTEAFF TGTGCCATCAGTGAGGTCAGTAATTCGAACACTGAAGCTTTCTTT TRBJ1-1 . TRBV10-3 .
CASSLLPTSGETTDTQYF TGTGCCAGCTCACTTTTGCCGACTAGCGGGGAAACCACAGATACGCAGTATTTT TRBJ2-3 many TRBV18 TRBD2
CASSPGTSLGDEQFF TGCGCCAGCAGCCCGGGGACTAGCCTCGGGGATGAGCAGTTCTTC TRBJ2-1 many TRBV5-1 TRBD2
CASRNDGSYNEQFF TGCGCCAGCAGAAACGATGGGTCCTACAATGAGCAGTTCTTC TRBJ2-1 medium-sized TRBV5-1 .
CASSWTGGSYNEQFF TGCGCCAGCAGCTGGACAGGCGGGTCCTACAATGAGCAGTTCTTC TRBJ2-1 many TRBV5-1 TRBD1
CSARSSQRAGGRNTIYF TGCAGTGCTAGATCCTCCCAAAGGGCGGGGGGGCGCAACACCATATATTTT TRBJ1-3 few TRBV20-1 .
CASSRDRGGNIQYF TGTGCCAGCAGCCGCGACAGGGGGGGAAACATTCAGTACTTC TRBJ2-4 . TRBV5-4 TRBD1
CASSFRQGNYGYTF TGTGCCAGCAGTTTCCGACAGGGTAACTATGGCTACACCTTC TRBJ1-2 few TRBV6-2/TRBV6-3 TRBD1
CASRIIGGPNEQFF TGTGCCAGTAGGATTATCGGGGGGCCCAATGAGCAGTTCTTC TRBJ2-1 few TRBV19 .
CASNPTKDRAGNTIYF TGTGCCAGCAACCCTACTAAAGACAGAGCTGGAAACACCATATATTTT TRBJ1-3 many TRBV12-3/TRBV12-4 .
CASSEGGGRTPLTRGNTIYF TGTGCCAGCAGTGAAGGGGGCGGACGGACGCCTCTGACTCGAGGAAACACCATATATTTT TRBJ1-3 . TRBV25-1 .
CASSYFPQPQHF TGTGCCAGCAGTTACTTTCCCCAGCCCCAGCATTTT TRBJ1-5 few TRBV6-2/TRBV6-3 .
CASSLDSARVYGYTF TGTGCCAGCAGCTTAGATTCTGCCAGGGTCTATGGCTACACCTTC TRBJ1-2 . TRBV11-2 .
CATSRGGPESNQPQHF TGTGCCACCAGCAGAGGCGGACCTGAGAGCAATCAGCCCCAGCATTTT TRBJ1-5 few TRBV15 .
CAHLMSTVQFF TGTGCCCACCTCATGTCCACAGTACAGTTCTTC TRBJ2-1 many TRBV30 .
CASSALPGQGKPQHF TGCGCCAGCAGCGCACTCCCGGGACAGGGGAAGCCCCAGCATTTT TRBJ1-5 many TRBV5-1 TRBD1
CAWRLGRTSVSTDTQYF TGTGCCTGGAGACTTGGAAGGACTAGCGTAAGCACAGATACGCAGTATTTT TRBJ2-3 many TRBV30 TRBD2
CASGYSNTGELFF TGTGCCAGCGGGTACTCCAACACCGGGGAGCTGTTTTTT TRBJ2-2 few TRBV11-3 .
CASSRGTSGNNEQFF TGTGCTAGCAGCCGAGGGACTAGCGGGAACAATGAGCAGTTCTTC TRBJ2-1 . TRBV7-7 TRBD2
CSVGQLNTEAFF TGCAGCGTTGGTCAGCTGAACACTGAAGCTTTCTTT TRBJ1-1 many TRBV29-1 .